One sample yielded the 12 T cell receptor beta chains listed below, sequenced in a study of shared clonotypes between healthy human individuals. CD45RO-negative, CCR7-positively selected cells formed the naive CD8 fraction, excluding terminally differentiated effector memory CD45RA+ cells. Method: immunoSEQ multiplex PCR; TCRdb's copy keeps in-frame clones and lacks some. This table holds about 2.2 million clones, roughly 93% found once. The sequencing input was naive CD8+ T cells from PBMCs. These receptors all come from a man younger than 35 in good health. Some clones in this sample may be carry-over from other donors' samples.

The chain links TRBV25-1 to TRBJ2-7; D is unresolved. Trimming took 2 bases from V and 1 from J, leaving 6 bases between them. The germline gives CDR1 MGHDK, CDR2 SYGVNS. This CDR3 comprises 13 residues. The CDR3 coding sequence is TGTGCCAGCAGTGAACGGAGATCCTACGAGCAGTACTTC. Translated: CASSERRSYEQYF.

The rearrangement uses TRBV4-2 and TRBJ2-2; tentatively, D is TRBD1 or TRBD2 (6 bases each). The CDR3 covers 16 residues. V was clipped by 5 bases and J by 3 bases, with 16 bases between them. Germline CDR1 reads LGHNA; CDR2 reads YNFKEQ. CDR3 amino acids: CASSFLGGGDTGELFF. CDR3 bases: TGTGCCAGCAGCTTCCTTGGAGGGGGAGACACCGGGGAGCTGTTTTTT.

The chain employs TRBV5-1 and TRBJ2-3; D possibly corresponds to TRBD1 (6 bases). CDR1 is SGHRS and CDR2 is YFSETQ in the germline V gene. The V and J ends lost 0 bases and 5 bases respectively, with 16 bases between them. There are 16 residues in the CDR3. Here the CDR3 reads CASSLEGVWALDTQYF. For the CDR3, the DNA is TGCGCCAGCAGCTTGGAGGGGGTTTGGGCCCTAGATACGCAGTATTTT.

The chain recombines TRBV7-6 with TRBJ2-2; 10 nucleotides match TRBD2. The CDR3 spans 19 residues. With 2 bases clipped from V and 3 bases from J, the junction kept 12 bases outside the gene matches. Per germline, CDR1 SGHVS and CDR2 FNYEAQ. CDR3 nucleotides: TGTGCCAGCAGCTTAAACCTCCGAGGAGCGGGAGGGCACACCGGGGAGCTGTTTTTT. Its protein product is CASSLNLRGAGGHTGELFF.

The chain links TRBV13 to TRBJ2-1, with D possibly matching TRBD2 (6 bases). V was cut by 5 bases and J by 9 bases, with 11 bases left in between. This CDR3 comprises 12 residues. The germline V gene has CDR1 PRHDT and CDR2 FYEKMQ (reference sequence). CDR3 coding DNA: TGTGCCAGCAGCCGACCGGGAGTTGAGCAGTTCTTC. Translation gives CASSRPGVEQFF.

V is TRBV7-9 and J is TRBJ2-2; 7 bases are a match to TRBD1. V was clipped by 3 bases and J by 4 bases; unmatched bases: 5. Germline V gives CDR1 SEHNR, CDR2 FQNEAQ (reference sequence). The CDR3 has 15 residues. The CDR3 coding sequence is TGTGCCAGCAGCTTCACAGGGGTTGTCACCGGGGAGCTGTTTTTT. The encoded protein is CASSFTGVVTGELFF.

The V and J genes are TRBV4-1 and TRBJ2-3, with no clear D. The CDR3 is 13 residues long. The germline gives CDR1 MGHRA, CDR2 YSYEKL. Trimming removed 6 bases from V and 0 bases from J, with 7 bases in between. CDR3 DNA sequence: TGCGCCAGCAGTTTCGGCAGCACAGATACGCAGTATTTT. Residues: CASSFGSTDTQYF.

This clone appeared a few times. The gene calls are TRBV29-1 and TRBJ1-4; a weak D match, TRBD1 (5 bases). This CDR3 is 14 amino acids long. V was trimmed by 6 bases and J by 6 bases, leaving 17 bases between them. Germline lookup yields CDR1 SQVTM and CDR2 ANQGSEA. The CDR3 here is CSVRRTTIDEKLFF. The CDR3 DNA follows: TGCAGCGTCCGACGGACAACTATTGATGAAAAACTGTTTTTT.

The chain has TRBV5-6 and TRBJ1-2; D remains ambiguous. This CDR3 is built from 13 residues. The germline V gene encodes CDR1 SGHDT and CDR2 YYEEEE. Trimming left V 4 bases short and J 4 bases short, with 11 bases between. Here the CDR3 reads CASSTRTGYGYTF. DNA of the CDR3: TGTGCCAGCAGCACCCGGACTGGCTATGGCTACACCTTC.

This clone was seen a few times. The chain links TRBV6-4 to TRBJ1-2; D unclear. The CDR3 spans 14 residues. Trimming left V 7 bases short and J 8 bases short, with 20 bases between. Germline values: CDR1 MRHNA, CDR2 SNTAGT. CDR3 sequence: CASTPRVGMGGYTF. In DNA form, the CDR3 reads TGTGCCAGCACTCCTCGCGTAGGGATGGGCGGCTACACCTTC.

The chain employs TRBV25-1 and TRBJ1-5; maybe TRBD1 (5 bases). Trimming left V 6 bases short and J 4 bases short, with 13 bases between. The CDR3 covers 14 residues. Germline V CDR1 and CDR2: MGHDK, SYGVNS. Here the CDR3 reads CASSRGVGNQPQHF. CDR3 nucleotides: TGTGCCAGCAGCCGAGGGGTGGGTAATCAGCCCCAGCATTTT.

This clone came up once. The chain has TRBV30 and TRBJ1-3; D may be TRBD1 (5 bases). The V and J ends lost 2 bases and 8 bases respectively, with 10 bases between them. The CDR3 has 12 residues. CDR1 GTSNPN and CDR2 SVGIG come from the germline V gene (reference sequence). The CDR3 protein is CAWSLGGDTIYF. CDR3 coding DNA: TGTGCCTGGAGTCTGGGGGGGGACACCATATATTTT.